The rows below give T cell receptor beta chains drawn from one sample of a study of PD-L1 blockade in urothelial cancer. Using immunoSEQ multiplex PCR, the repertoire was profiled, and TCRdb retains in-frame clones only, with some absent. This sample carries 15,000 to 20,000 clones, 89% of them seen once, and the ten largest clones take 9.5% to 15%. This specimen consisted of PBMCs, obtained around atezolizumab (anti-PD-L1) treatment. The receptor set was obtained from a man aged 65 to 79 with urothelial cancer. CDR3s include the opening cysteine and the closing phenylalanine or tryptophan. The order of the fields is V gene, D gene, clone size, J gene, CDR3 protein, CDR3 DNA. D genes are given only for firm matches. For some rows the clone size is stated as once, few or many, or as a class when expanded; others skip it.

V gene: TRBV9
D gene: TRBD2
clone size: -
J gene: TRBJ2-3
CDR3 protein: CASSVRGGEVDTQYF
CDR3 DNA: TGTGCCAGCAGCGTCCGGGGGGGCGAGGTAGATACGCAGTATTTT

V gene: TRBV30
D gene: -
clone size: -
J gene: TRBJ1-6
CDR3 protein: CAWKEGSPLHF
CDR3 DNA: TGTGCCTGGAAGGAGGGCTCACCCCTCCACTTT

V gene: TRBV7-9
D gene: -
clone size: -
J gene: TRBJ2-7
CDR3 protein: CASSLGRLVEQYF
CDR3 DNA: TGTGCCAGCAGCTTAGGGAGGCTCGTCGAGCAGTACTTC

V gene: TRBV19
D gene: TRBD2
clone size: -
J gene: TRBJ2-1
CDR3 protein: CASRPTSGDNEQFF
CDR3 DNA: TGTGCCAGTAGACCGACTAGCGGGGACAATGAGCAGTTCTTC

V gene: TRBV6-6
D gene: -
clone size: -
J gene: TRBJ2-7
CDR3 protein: CASSTSYEQYF
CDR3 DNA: TGTGCCAGCAGTACTTCCTACGAGCAGTACTTC

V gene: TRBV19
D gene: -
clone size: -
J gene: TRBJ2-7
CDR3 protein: CASSNSGGQYF
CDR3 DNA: TGTGCCAGTAGTAACAGCGGCGGGCAGTACTTC

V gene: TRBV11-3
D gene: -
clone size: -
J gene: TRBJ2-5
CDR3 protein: CASSLNEGETQYF
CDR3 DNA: TGTGCCAGCAGCTTAAACGAGGGAGAGACCCAGTACTTC

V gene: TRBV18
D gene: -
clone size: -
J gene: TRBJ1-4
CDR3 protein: CASSLTTGLTNEKLFF
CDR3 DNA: TGTGCCAGCTCGCTTACCACAGGGCTTACTAATGAAAAACTGTTTTTT

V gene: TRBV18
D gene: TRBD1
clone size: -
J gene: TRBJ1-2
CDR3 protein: CASSPPGRGTDGYTF
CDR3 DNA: TGTGCCAGCTCACCACCCGGCAGGGGGACGGATGGCTACACCTTC

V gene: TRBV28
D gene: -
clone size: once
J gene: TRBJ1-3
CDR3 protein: CASIGGTTGNTIYF
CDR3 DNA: TGTGCCAGCATTGGGGGGACTACTGGAAACACCATATATTTT

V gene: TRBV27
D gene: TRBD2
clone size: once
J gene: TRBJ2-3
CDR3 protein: CASNLAGSDTQYF
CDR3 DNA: TGTGCCAGCAATCTAGCGGGGTCTGATACGCAGTATTTT

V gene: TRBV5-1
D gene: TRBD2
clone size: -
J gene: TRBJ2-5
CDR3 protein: CASSAGGTSGGLNRETQYF
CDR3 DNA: TGCGCCAGCAGCGCCGGCGGGACTAGCGGGGGCCTAAATCGGGAGACCCAGTACTTC

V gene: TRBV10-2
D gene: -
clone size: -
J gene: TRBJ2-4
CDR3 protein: CASSAVRLAKNIQYF
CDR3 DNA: TGCGCCAGCAGTGCGGTCAGACTAGCCAAAAACATTCAGTACTTC

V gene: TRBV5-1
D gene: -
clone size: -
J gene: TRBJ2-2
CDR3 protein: CASSLVPGGRTGELFF
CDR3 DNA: TGCGCCAGCAGCTTGGTTCCCGGGGGTCGTACCGGGGAGCTGTTTTTT

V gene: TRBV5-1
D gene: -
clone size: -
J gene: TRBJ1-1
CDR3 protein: CASSLQGTEAFF
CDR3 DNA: TGCGCCAGCAGCTTACAGGGTACTGAAGCTTTCTTT

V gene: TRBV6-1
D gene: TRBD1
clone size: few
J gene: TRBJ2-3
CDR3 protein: CASSEAQGPDTQYF
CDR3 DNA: TGTGCCAGCAGTGAAGCACAGGGGCCAGATACGCAGTATTTT

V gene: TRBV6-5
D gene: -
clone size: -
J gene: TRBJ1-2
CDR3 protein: CASRTGWGLDYGYTF
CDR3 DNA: TGTGCCAGCAGGACCGGGTGGGGCTTAGACTATGGCTACACCTTC

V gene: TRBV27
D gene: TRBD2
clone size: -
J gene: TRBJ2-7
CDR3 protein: CASSFTTSGPYEQYF
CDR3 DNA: TGTGCCAGCAGTTTTACGACTAGCGGCCCCTACGAGCAGTACTTC

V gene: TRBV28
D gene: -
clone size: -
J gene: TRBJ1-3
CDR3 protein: CASSPGGISGNTIYF
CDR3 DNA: TGTGCCAGCAGTCCGGGGGGGATCTCTGGAAACACCATATATTTT

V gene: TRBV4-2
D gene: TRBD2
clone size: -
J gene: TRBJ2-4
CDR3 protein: CASSQGGLAGAVKNIQYF
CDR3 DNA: TGTGCCAGCAGCCAAGGAGGGCTAGCGGGGGCCGTGAAAAACATTCAGTACTTC

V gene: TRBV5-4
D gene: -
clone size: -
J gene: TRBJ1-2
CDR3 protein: CASSLSHLENYGYTF
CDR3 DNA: TGTGCCAGCAGCTTATCACATCTAGAGAACTATGGCTACACCTTC

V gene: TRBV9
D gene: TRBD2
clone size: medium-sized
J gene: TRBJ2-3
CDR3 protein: CASTLPGSGGVSTDTQYF
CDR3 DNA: TGTGCCAGCACCCTGCCGGGCAGCGGGGGGGTCAGCACAGATACGCAGTATTTT

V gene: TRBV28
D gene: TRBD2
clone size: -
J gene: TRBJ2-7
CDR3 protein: CASSLRLAGVYEQYF
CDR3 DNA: TGTGCCAGCAGTTTAAGGCTAGCGGGGGTCTACGAGCAGTACTTC

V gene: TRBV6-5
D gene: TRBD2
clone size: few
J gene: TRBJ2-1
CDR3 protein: CASSSGGPYNEQFF
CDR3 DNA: TGTGCCAGCAGTTCGGGGGGGCCCTACAATGAGCAGTTCTTC

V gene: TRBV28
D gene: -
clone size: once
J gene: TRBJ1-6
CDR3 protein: CASCQGNNSPLHF
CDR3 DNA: TGTGCCTCGTGCCAGGGGAATAATTCACCCCTCCACTTT

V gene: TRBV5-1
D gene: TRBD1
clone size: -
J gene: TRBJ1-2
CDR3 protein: CASSDTGQSTF
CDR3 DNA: TGCGCCAGCAGCGACACGGGACAGTCAACCTTC

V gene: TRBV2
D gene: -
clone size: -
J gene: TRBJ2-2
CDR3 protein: CASAPYTGELFF
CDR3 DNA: TGTGCCAGCGCGCCATACACCGGGGAGCTGTTTTTT

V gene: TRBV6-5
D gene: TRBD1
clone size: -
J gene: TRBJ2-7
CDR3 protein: CASSYSTGAIYEQYF
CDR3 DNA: TGTGCCAGCAGTTACTCAACAGGGGCAATCTACGAGCAGTACTTC

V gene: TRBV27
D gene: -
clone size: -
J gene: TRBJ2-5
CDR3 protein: CATSSWQGGETQYF
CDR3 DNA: TGTGCCACCAGCTCCTGGCAGGGAGGCGAGACCCAGTACTTC

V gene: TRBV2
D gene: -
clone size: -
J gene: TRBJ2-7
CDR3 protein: CASRASLYEQYF
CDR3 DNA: TGTGCCAGCAGGGCCAGTCTCTACGAGCAGTACTTC

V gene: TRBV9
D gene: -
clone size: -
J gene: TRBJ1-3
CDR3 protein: CASSVGQASGNTIYF
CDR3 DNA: TGTGCCAGCAGCGTAGGACAGGCCTCTGGAAACACCATATATTTT

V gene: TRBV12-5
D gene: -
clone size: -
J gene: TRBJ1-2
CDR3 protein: CASGPGGLGNYGYTF
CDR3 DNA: TGTGCTAGTGGTCCCGGGGGGCTGGGGAACTATGGCTACACCTTC

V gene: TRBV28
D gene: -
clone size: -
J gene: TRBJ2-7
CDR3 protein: CATLDTSALYEQYF
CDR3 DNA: TGTGCCACCCTGGACACGTCAGCCCTCTACGAGCAGTACTTC

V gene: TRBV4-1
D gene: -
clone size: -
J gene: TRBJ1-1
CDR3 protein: CASRNRAMNTEAFF
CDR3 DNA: TGCGCCAGCAGAAACAGGGCCATGAACACTGAAGCTTTCTTT

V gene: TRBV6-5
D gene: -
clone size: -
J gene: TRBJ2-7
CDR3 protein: CASSYTRQTTYEQYF
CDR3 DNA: TGTGCCAGCAGTTACACTCGTCAGACGACTTACGAGCAGTACTTC

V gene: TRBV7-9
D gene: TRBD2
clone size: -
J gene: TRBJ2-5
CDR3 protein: CASSSQGLAGGETQYF
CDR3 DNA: TGTGCCAGCAGCTCCCAGGGACTGGCGGGAGGGGAGACCCAGTACTTC

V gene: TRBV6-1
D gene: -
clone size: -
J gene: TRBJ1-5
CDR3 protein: CASSESGNQPQHF
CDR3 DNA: TGTGCCAGCAGTGAATCGGGCAATCAGCCCCAGCATTTT

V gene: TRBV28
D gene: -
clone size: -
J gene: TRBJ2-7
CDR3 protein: CASSLKGSRGYF
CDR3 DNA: TGTGCCAGCAGTTTAAAAGGCAGCCGGGGGTACTTC

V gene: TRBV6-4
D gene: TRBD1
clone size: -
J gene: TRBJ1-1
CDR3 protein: CASKRQGTDTEAFF
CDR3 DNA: TGTGCCAGCAAAAGACAGGGTACGGACACTGAAGCTTTCTTT

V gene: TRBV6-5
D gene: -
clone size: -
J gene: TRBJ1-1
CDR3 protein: CASSPQQGSNTEAFF
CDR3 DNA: TGTGCCAGCAGCCCTCAACAGGGATCGAACACTGAAGCTTTCTTT

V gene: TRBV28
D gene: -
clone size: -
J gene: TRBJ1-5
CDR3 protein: CANSTQEAVDQPQHF
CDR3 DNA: TGTGCCAACAGTACTCAGGAAGCGGTGGATCAGCCCCAGCATTTT

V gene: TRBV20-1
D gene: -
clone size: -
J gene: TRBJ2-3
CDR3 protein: CSARGRDTQYF
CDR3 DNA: TGCAGTGCCCGAGGGAGAGATACGCAGTATTTT

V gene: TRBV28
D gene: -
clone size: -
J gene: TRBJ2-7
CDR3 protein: CALGGTPPREQYF
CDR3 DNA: TGTGCCCTGGGAGGGACACCCCCGCGGGAGCAGTACTTC

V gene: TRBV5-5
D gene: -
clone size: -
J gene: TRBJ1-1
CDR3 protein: CASSPETFEAFF
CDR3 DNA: TGTGCCAGCAGCCCCGAGACATTCGAAGCTTTCTTT

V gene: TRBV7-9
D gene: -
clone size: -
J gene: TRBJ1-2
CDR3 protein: CASSQDSAYGYTF
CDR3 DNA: TGTGCCAGCAGCCAGGACAGCGCCTATGGCTACACCTTC

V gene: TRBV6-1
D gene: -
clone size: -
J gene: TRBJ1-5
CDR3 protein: CACRGRNQPQHF
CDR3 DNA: TGTGCCTGCAGAGGGAGGAATCAGCCCCAGCATTTT